A single sample is the source of the 18 T cell receptor beta chains below, sequenced in a study of cytomegalovirus exposure and HLA in healthy donors. Primers: 60 Vbeta forward and 13 Jbeta reverse. Assay used: immunoSEQ multiplex PCR; TCRdb lists only in-frame clones, some missing. This sample carries under 150,000 clones, 82% of them seen once, and the ten largest clones take 8.1%. The sample consisted of PBMCs. Receptors were obtained from a woman aged 45-65 years in good health and CMV-seropositive.

This clone was detected only once. This chain links TRBV5-4 with TRBJ2-5; 8 nucleotides match TRBD2. The CDR3 contains 15 residues. Germline CDR1 is SGHNT and CDR2 is YYREEE (reference sequence). J was trimmed by 5 bases and V by 2 bases; bases with no gene match: 8. The CDR3 sequence is CASSLNSGRGETQYF. The CDR3 DNA follows: TGTGCCAGCAGCTTAAACAGCGGGAGAGGCGAGACCCAGTACTTC.

The chain links TRBV5-4 to TRBJ2-1, with D maybe TRBD2 (5 bases). V lost 4 bases to trimming and J lost 10 bases, with 18 bases between them. Germline V gives CDR1 SGHNT, CDR2 YYREEE (reference sequence). The CDR3 is made up of 14 amino acids. In DNA form, the CDR3 reads TGTGCCAGCAGCCCCCCCGTGGAAGGAGGAGAGCAGTTCTTC. This encodes CASSPPVEGGEQFF.

The chain couples TRBV2 to TRBJ2-1; D is perhaps TRBD2 (6 bases). Trimming removed 6 bases from V and 9 bases from J, with 21 bases in between. The CDR3 extends over 15 amino acids. Germline CDR1 and CDR2: SNHLY and FYNNEI. CDR3 sequence (DNA): TGTGCCAGCAGAGTTGGAGGGGCACCCCGGGTTGAGCAGTTCTTC. Its translation is CASRVGGAPRVEQFF.

The rearrangement links TRBV11-2 to TRBJ2-3; 8 bases are a match to TRBD2. The CDR3 has 17 residues. V trimming: 5 bases; J trimming: 5 bases; junction bases outside the gene matches: 15. Germline V lookup: CDR1 SGHAT, CDR2 FQNNGV. CDR3 protein: CASSRPGGAGAIDTQYF. The CDR3 DNA is TGTGCCAGCAGCCGCCCCGGGGGAGCGGGGGCGATAGATACGCAGTATTTT. Together with reference TRBV11-2 and TRBJ2-3, the CDR3 gives the full variable domain: EAGVAQSPRYKIIEKRQSVAFWCNPISGHATLYWYQQILGQGPKLLIQFQNNGVVDDSQLPKDRFSAERLKGVDSTLKIQPAKLEDSAVYLCASSRPGGAGAIDTQYFGPGTRLTVL.

The chain carries TRBV4-3 and TRBJ1-6, with a tentative D call TRBD1 (5 bases). The CDR3 runs to 16 residues. V gave up 1 base and J gave up 5 bases, with 12 bases separating them. Germline values: CDR1 LGHNA, CDR2 YSLEER. CDR3 sequence (DNA): TGCGCCAGCAGCCAAGCCCAGGGCTACAATAATTCACCCCTCCACTTT. It yields the protein CASSQAQGYNNSPLHF.

The rearrangement links TRBV7-9 to TRBJ2-1, with D possibly being TRBD1 (6 bases). V was cut by 5 bases and J by 5 bases, with 19 bases left in between. Germline values: CDR1 SEHNR, CDR2 FQNEAQ (reference sequence). This CDR3 region has 16 residues. The CDR3, as DNA: TGTGCCAGCAGCCTACTTTTCCGGGACAAGAACAATGAGCAGTTCTTC. Encoded protein: CASSLLFRDKNNEQFF.

The chain uses TRBV19 and TRBJ1-5, with D maybe TRBD1 (6 bases). This CDR3 is built from 16 residues. The germline V and J ends were trimmed by 5 bases and 8 bases, with 22 bases remaining between them. The germline gives CDR1 LNHDA, CDR2 SQIVND (reference sequence). This CDR3 reads CASSPPTGRRWEPQHF. As DNA, the CDR3 is TGTGCCAGTAGTCCCCCGACAGGCCGTCGATGGGAGCCCCAGCATTTT.

This chain connects TRBV5-6 to TRBJ2-5, with 7 nucleotides matching TRBD1. V was clipped by 4 bases and J by 2 bases; unmatched bases: 8. The CDR3 covers 15 residues. CDR1 is SGHDT, CDR2 YYEEEE, per germline. CDR3 loop: CASSPDRVGQETQYF. CDR3 sequence (DNA): TGTGCCAGCAGCCCTGACAGGGTTGGGCAAGAGACCCAGTACTTC.

The chain employs TRBV5-1 and TRBJ2-3; D is ambiguous. Trimming cost V 7 bases and J 12 bases, with 12 bases left between them. From germline, CDR1 is SGHRS and CDR2 YFSETQ. The CDR3 has 10 amino acids. This CDR3 is CASGEDIQYF. CDR3 nucleotide sequence: TGCGCCAGCGGTGAGGATATCCAGTATTTT.

The chain combines TRBV5-1 with TRBJ2-7; 8 bases align to TRBD1. The CDR3 covers 13 residues. Trimming took 3 bases from V and 4 from J; bases not matched to a gene: 3. Germline loops: CDR1 SGHRS, CDR2 YFSETQ. The CDR3 nucleotides are TGCGCCAGCAGCTGGCAGGGGGCATACGAGCAGTACTTC. Amino acids: CASSWQGAYEQYF.

V usage is TRBV5-1 and J usage is TRBJ2-3, with D tentatively TRBD2 (6 bases). The CDR3 has 18 amino acids. With 4 bases removed from V and 1 base from J, the gap between germline ends came to 22 bases. Germline V gene lookup returns CDR1 SGHRS and CDR2 YFSETQ. The CDR3 coding sequence is TGCGCCAGCAGCCCAGGGAGTGGAGGGTTCGACGGCACAGATACGCAGTATTTT. Encoded protein: CASSPGSGGFDGTDTQYF.

This rearrangement joins TRBV9 to TRBJ2-7; weak D call: TRBD1 (5 bases). CDR1 is SGDLS, CDR2 YYNGEE, per germline. The CDR3 loop spans 14 amino acids. The V end was cut by 0 bases, the J end by 5 bases, with 12 bases between. This CDR3 reads CASSVEGWGNEQYF. For the CDR3, the DNA is TGTGCCAGCAGCGTAGAAGGATGGGGCAACGAGCAGTACTTC.

This clone was counted only a few times. V is TRBV18 and J is TRBJ2-3; 12 nucleotides agree with TRBD2. V shed 3 bases and J 2 bases; nucleotides not matched to a gene: 6. The CDR3 is 17 amino acids. CDR1 is KGHSH and CDR2 is LQKENI in the germline V gene. CDR3 bases: TGTGCCAGCTCACCTCTAGCGGGGGGGCCGGTCACAGATACGCAGTATTTT. Translation: CASSPLAGGPVTDTQYF.

Only one count was recorded for this clone. This chain links TRBV5-4 with TRBJ2-7; a possible D gene is TRBD1 (6 bases). The CDR3 spans 14 residues. The germline V and J ends were trimmed by 4 bases and 0 bases, with 11 bases remaining between them. Germline CDR1 and CDR2: SGHNT and YYREEE (reference sequence). The CDR3 loop is CASSRDKNSYEQYF. The CDR3 region has the DNA TGTGCCAGCAGCAGGGACAAGAACTCCTACGAGCAGTACTTC.

The chain recombines TRBV28 with TRBJ2-1; D possibly corresponds to TRBD1 (5 bases). V dropped 8 bases and J dropped 6 bases, with 11 bases sitting between them. Germline CDR1 and CDR2: MDHEN and SYDVKM. The CDR3 has 12 residues. CDR3 sequence reads: CASAPDSNEQFF. The DNA for the CDR3 is TGTGCCAGCGCCCCCGACAGCAATGAGCAGTTCTTC.

Only a few counts were recorded for this clone. One junction end disagrees with the germline gene, perhaps due to a read error. In DNA form, the CDR3 reads TGTGCCAGCTCATCACCGCCGGGACTAGGAACCTACGAGCAGTACTTC. Translated: CASSSPPGLGTYEQYF. This chain joins TRBV18 and TRBJ2-7; 8 bases are a match to TRBD2. The CDR3 is made up of 16 amino acids. Germline lookup yields CDR1 KGHSH and CDR2 LQKENI.

This chain links TRBV10-2 with TRBJ2-5, with D uncertain. Germline V gene sequence: CDR1 WSHSY, CDR2 SAAADI. This CDR3 has 13 residues. Trimming stripped 3 bases from V and 4 bases from J, with 9 bases between. DNA for the CDR3: TGCGCCAGCAGTGAACTGTACCGAGAGACCCAGTACTTC. This translates into CASSELYRETQYF.

This clone was observed once. The genes are TRBV7-9 and TRBJ1-2; 8 bases are a match to TRBD1. This CDR3 spans 15 amino acids. The J segment lost 6 bases and the V segment lost 1 base, leaving 7 bases of the junction unmatched. Germline V gene sequence: CDR1 SEHNR, CDR2 FQNEAQ (reference sequence). DNA of the CDR3: TGTGCCAGCAGCTTAGTTGTGACAGGGGCGGATGGCTACACCTTC. Its translation is CASSLVVTGADGYTF.